The rows below give T cell receptor beta chains drawn from one sample of a study of vaccination and CD4 T cells after COVID-19. Antigens for these TCRs are unknown. MiXCR was run by TCRdb on the PCR reads, yielding one entry per CDR3 protein. The sample yields roughly 9,500 distinct CDR3 sequences, roughly 62% seen once. The sequencing sample was made of CD4+ T cells from blood, cultured in vitro. All receptors derive from a human donor who had recovered from COVID-19. CDR3s include the opening cysteine and the closing phenylalanine or tryptophan. D genes are given only for firm matches. Size is stated for part of the rows, as once, few or many counts, or as a class when the clone is expanded.

length: 17
size: .
J: TRBJ1-6
D: .
V: TRBV4-1
CDR3: CASSQEPRASLGSPLHF
DNA: TGCGCCAGCAGCCAAGAGCCTCGGGCTTCTTTGGGTTCACCCCTCCACTTT

length: 14
size: .
J: TRBJ2-2
D: .
V: TRBV7-2
CDR3: CASSSSSATGELFF
DNA: TGTGCCAGCAGCTCCTCTAGCGCGACCGGGGAGCTGTTTTTT

length: 17
size: .
J: TRBJ2-5
D: .
V: TRBV6-1
CDR3: CASRQDRAGTTSETQYF
DNA: TGTGCCAGCAGACAAGATCGAGCCGGGACGACTTCGGAGACCCAGTACTTC

length: 14
size: few
J: TRBJ2-7
D: .
V: TRBV7-9
CDR3: CASSLSGGPYEQYF
DNA: TGTGCCAGCAGCTTATCAGGGGGGCCCTACGAGCAGTACTTC

length: 15
size: .
J: TRBJ2-2
D: TRBD2
V: TRBV27
CDR3: CASIGLAGAAGELFF
DNA: TGTGCCAGCATAGGGCTAGCGGGAGCCGCCGGGGAGCTGTTTTTT

length: 15
size: few
J: TRBJ1-5
D: TRBD1
V: TRBV7-2
CDR3: CASSRVQGAGQPQHF
DNA: TGTGCCAGCAGCCGAGTACAGGGGGCAGGACAGCCCCAGCATTTT

length: 13
size: few
J: TRBJ1-6
D: .
V: TRBV6-5
CDR3: CASSYRSQQTLHF
DNA: TGTGCCAGCAGTTACAGGAGTCAACAAACCCTCCACTTT

length: 11
size: few
J: TRBJ2-7
D: .
V: TRBV2
CDR3: CASRTGTRRYF
DNA: TGTGCCAGCAGAACTGGGACTCGACGTTACTTC

length: 14
size: .
J: TRBJ2-2
D: .
V: TRBV20-1
CDR3: CSARFQGNTGELFF
DNA: TGCAGTGCTAGATTCCAGGGGAACACCGGGGAGCTGTTTTTT

length: 15
size: once
J: TRBJ2-3
D: .
V: TRBV15
CDR3: CATSGDFSSTDTQYF
DNA: TGTGCCACCAGCGGGGACTTCTCTAGCACAGATACGCAGTATTTT

length: 11
size: large
J: TRBJ2-5
D: .
V: TRBV6-1
CDR3: CASSDPETQYF
DNA: TGTGCCAGCAGTGACCCAGAGACCCAGTACTTC

length: 13
size: .
J: TRBJ2-7
D: TRBD2
V: TRBV6-2/TRBV6-3
CDR3: CASKAAGVDEQYF
DNA: TGTGCCAGCAAAGCAGCGGGAGTCGACGAGCAGTACTTC

length: 15
size: .
J: TRBJ1-6
D: .
V: TRBV27
CDR3: CASSLRAAILPPLHF
DNA: TGTGCCAGCAGTTTAAGGGCAGCCATACTACCACCCCTCCACTTT

length: 15
size: .
J: TRBJ1-6
D: TRBD1
V: TRBV28
CDR3: CASIRDRGYDSPLHF
DNA: TGTGCCAGCATACGAGACAGGGGTTATGATTCACCCCTCCACTTT

length: 15
size: .
J: TRBJ1-2
D: .
V: TRBV28
CDR3: CASSPRGSGTYGYTF
DNA: TGTGCCAGCAGTCCCCGAGGTTCAGGAACCTATGGCTACACCTTC

length: 14
size: few
J: TRBJ2-7
D: .
V: TRBV2
CDR3: CASRRDLSSYEQYF
DNA: TGTGCCAGCAGACGGGACTTGAGCTCCTACGAGCAGTACTTC

length: 14
size: .
J: TRBJ2-5
D: .
V: TRBV10-1
CDR3: CASSSTTRQETQYF
DNA: TGCGCCAGCAGTAGTACTACCCGACAAGAGACCCAGTACTTC

length: 12
size: few
J: TRBJ1-5
D: .
V: TRBV10-3
CDR3: CAISESNQPQHF
DNA: TGTGCCATCAGTGAGTCGAATCAGCCCCAGCATTTT

length: 15
size: .
J: TRBJ1-2
D: .
V: TRBV2
CDR3: CASSELADTAAGYTF
DNA: TGTGCCAGCAGTGAATTAGCCGATACCGCTGCTGGCTACACCTTC

length: 15
size: .
J: TRBJ2-1
D: TRBD2
V: TRBV20-1
CDR3: CSAQRGTRRSDEQFF
DNA: TGCAGTGCCCAAAGAGGGACTAGACGGTCTGATGAGCAGTTCTTC

length: 11
size: few
J: TRBJ2-7
D: .
V: TRBV20-1
CDR3: CSARNLYEQYF
DNA: TGCAGTGCTAGAAACCTCTACGAGCAGTACTTC

length: 15
size: .
J: TRBJ1-1
D: .
V: TRBV7-9
CDR3: CASSLAEGWNTEAFF
DNA: TGTGCCAGCAGCTTAGCAGAGGGTTGGAACACTGAAGCTTTCTTT

length: 16
size: few
J: TRBJ1-5
D: TRBD1
V: TRBV28
CDR3: CASSPRQGKGNQPQHF
DNA: TGTGCCAGCAGTCCACGACAGGGGAAGGGGAATCAGCCCCAGCATTTT

length: 13
size: few
J: TRBJ1-5
D: .
V: TRBV2
CDR3: CASSEKPNQPQHF
DNA: TGTGCCAGCAGTGAAAAACCGAATCAGCCCCAGCATTTT

length: 15
size: .
J: TRBJ2-3
D: .
V: TRBV20-1
CDR3: CSATGDTRATDTQYF
DNA: TGCAGTGCCACCGGGGACACCCGAGCCACAGATACGCAGTATTTT

length: 15
size: few
J: TRBJ1-6
D: .
V: TRBV20-1
CDR3: CSARGGAGANSPLHF
DNA: TGCAGTGCTAGAGGGGGGGCGGGGGCTAATTCACCCCTCCACTTT

length: 14
size: .
J: TRBJ2-2
D: TRBD2
V: TRBV20-1
CDR3: CSAASGRPRGELFF
DNA: TGCAGTGCTGCTAGCGGGAGGCCCAGAGGGGAGCTGTTTTTT

length: 14
size: .
J: TRBJ2-2
D: TRBD1
V: TRBV30
CDR3: CAWGRGQPTGELFF
DNA: TGTGCCTGGGGTAGGGGACAGCCGACCGGGGAGCTGTTTTTT

length: 15
size: few
J: TRBJ1-6
D: .
V: TRBV6-1
CDR3: CASSIRDLYNSPLHF
DNA: TGTGCCAGCAGCATTAGGGACCTATATAATTCACCCCTCCACTTT

length: 12
size: .
J: TRBJ2-4
D: .
V: TRBV4-1
CDR3: CASSPAAGLQYF
DNA: TGCGCCAGCAGCCCCGCCGCGGGGCTTCAGTACTTC

length: 13
size: once
J: TRBJ2-1
D: .
V: TRBV6-5
CDR3: CASSYAGDTKQFF
DNA: TGTGCCAGCAGTTATGCCGGGGACACCAAGCAGTTCTTC

length: 13
size: .
J: TRBJ1-4
D: TRBD1
V: TRBV6-1
CDR3: CASRGQGNEKLFF
DNA: TGTGCCAGCAGGGGACAGGGGAATGAAAAACTGTTTTTT

length: 14
size: .
J: TRBJ1-5
D: .
V: TRBV6-5
CDR3: CASSYLQGNQPQHF
DNA: TGTGCCAGCAGTTACTTACAGGGCAATCAGCCCCAGCATTTT

length: 16
size: .
J: TRBJ2-1
D: .
V: TRBV19
CDR3: CASSMRSVGVFNEQFF
DNA: TGTGCCAGTAGTATGAGATCGGTTGGGGTCTTTAATGAGCAGTTCTTC

length: 12
size: .
J: TRBJ2-3
D: .
V: TRBV30
CDR3: CAWTLNTDTQYF
DNA: TGTGCCTGGACACTAAACACAGATACGCAGTATTTT

length: 15
size: .
J: TRBJ2-7
D: .
V: TRBV20-1
CDR3: CSARNFLAGTYEQYF
DNA: TGCAGTGCCCGGAACTTTCTTGCGGGAACCTACGAGCAGTACTTC

length: 14
size: .
J: TRBJ2-7
D: TRBD2
V: TRBV6-1
CDR3: CASNVAGGTGEQYF
DNA: TGTGCCAGCAATGTAGCGGGAGGGACGGGAGAGCAGTACTTC

length: 15
size: .
J: TRBJ1-1
D: TRBD1
V: TRBV3-1
CDR3: CASSQRDRGNTEAFF
DNA: TGTGCCAGCAGCCAGAGGGACAGGGGGAACACTGAAGCTTTCTTT

length: 14
size: few
J: TRBJ2-7
D: .
V: TRBV21-1
CDR3: CASSPGTGSHEQYF
DNA: TGTGCCAGCAGTCCCGGGACAGGGTCTCACGAGCAGTACTTC

length: 16
size: .
J: TRBJ1-6
D: .
V: TRBV20-1
CDR3: CSARDFGGAWDSPLHF
DNA: TGCAGTGCTAGAGATTTCGGAGGGGCCTGGGATTCACCCCTCCACTTT

length: 19
size: once
J: TRBJ2-3
D: TRBD2
V: TRBV20-1
CDR3: CSARVGTSGRAVSTDTQYF
DNA: TGCAGTGCTAGAGTAGGGACTAGCGGGAGGGCCGTATCCACAGATACGCAGTATTTT

length: 16
size: few
J: TRBJ2-5
D: TRBD1
V: TRBV19
CDR3: CASSEERTGRSETQYF
DNA: TGTGCCAGTAGTGAAGAACGGACAGGTCGATCGGAGACCCAGTACTTC

length: 14
size: .
J: TRBJ2-5
D: TRBD2
V: TRBV4-3
CDR3: CASSLLAGDETQYF
DNA: TGCGCCAGCAGCTTACTAGCGGGAGATGAGACCCAGTACTTC

length: 13
size: .
J: TRBJ1-4
D: .
V: TRBV11-2
CDR3: CASSQPGGEKLFF
DNA: TGTGCCAGCAGCCAACCCGGAGGTGAAAAACTGTTTTTT

length: 14
size: once
J: TRBJ2-7
D: TRBD1
V: TRBV20-1
CDR3: CSAREPQGAFEQYF
DNA: TGCAGTGCTAGGGAGCCCCAGGGGGCGTTCGAGCAGTACTTC

length: 14
size: .
J: TRBJ2-3
D: .
V: TRBV10-2
CDR3: CASSDVFGADTQYF
DNA: TGCGCCAGCAGTGACGTGTTTGGCGCAGATACGCAGTATTTT

length: 14
size: few
J: TRBJ2-7
D: .
V: TRBV28
CDR3: CASSLLGGSYEQYF
DNA: TGTGCCAGCAGTTTATTAGGGGGCTCCTACGAGCAGTACTTC

length: 11
size: few
J: TRBJ1-2
D: .
V: TRBV5-4
CDR3: CASSLGGEDTF
DNA: TGTGCCAGCAGCCTGGGCGGTGAAGACACCTTC